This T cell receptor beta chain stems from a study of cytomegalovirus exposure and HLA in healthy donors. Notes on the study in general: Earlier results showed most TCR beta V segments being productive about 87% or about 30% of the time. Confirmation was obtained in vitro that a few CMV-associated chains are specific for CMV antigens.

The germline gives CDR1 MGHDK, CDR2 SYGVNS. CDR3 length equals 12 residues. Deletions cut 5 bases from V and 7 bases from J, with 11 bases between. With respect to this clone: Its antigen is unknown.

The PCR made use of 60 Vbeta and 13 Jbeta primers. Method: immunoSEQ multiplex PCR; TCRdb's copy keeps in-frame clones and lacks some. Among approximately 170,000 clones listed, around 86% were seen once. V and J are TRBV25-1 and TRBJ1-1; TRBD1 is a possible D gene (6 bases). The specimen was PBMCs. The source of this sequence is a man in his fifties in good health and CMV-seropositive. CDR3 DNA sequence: TGTGCCAGCAGTCAGGGGTGGGGTGAAGCTTTCTTT. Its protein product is CASSQGWGEAFF.